This TCR beta chain was recovered during a study of identical twins. Addition of a universal primer site occurred through template switching, and cDNA carried unique molecular identifiers. Via MiXCR, TCRdb re-called the 5' RACE reads, giving one row per CDR3 protein. The profile covers roughly 630,000 distinct CDR3 sequences, with roughly 6.6% appearing a single time and 1.5% to 2% taken by the ten largest. V was pared by 4 bases and J by 5 bases, with 11 bases between. In germline, CDR1 is LNHNV, CDR2 YYDKDF (reference sequence). CDR3 length: 13 residues. In its sample, this clonotype was seen a few times. The sample was also linked to a second study, of yellow fever vaccine responses in identical twins.

Sequenced input: PBMCs. The V and J genes are TRBV15 and TRBJ1-2; a possible D gene is TRBD1 (5 bases). This receptor was identified in a woman under 30 in good health. CDR3 protein: CATSIRDGYGYTF. The CDR3 DNA reads TGTGCCACCAGCATCCGGGACGGGTATGGCTACACCTTC.